Here is one TCR beta chain with its context. The assay was immunoSEQ multiplex PCR, and TCRdb's table has in-frame clones only and misses some. The sample consists of tens of thousands of clones, around 94% of them appearing once. This sample stems from a study of technical replicates of blood from several donors. Per the germline V gene, CDR1 is SGHRS and CDR2 is YFSETQ. The CDR3 runs to 15 residues. V shed 2 bases, J shed 2 bases, and the junction held 7 bases outside the gene matches. The chain links TRBV5-1 to TRBJ2-7, with 7 bases matching TRBD1. This receptor was identified in a human donor in good health. Source material: T cells isolated from PBMCs. Here the CDR3 DNA reads TGCGCCAGCAGCTTAACGGACAGGCTAACCTACGAGCAGTACTTC. Translating gives CASSLTDRLTYEQYF.